Sequencing of this TCR beta chain was carried out in a study of T cell repertoires in cytomegalovirus infection. Study background: Public TCR beta signatures provided an indication of both CMV infection and a matching HLA type.

Notes on the study in general: HLA-C-restricted, CMV-specific TCR beta clonotypes were dominant ex vivo.

This clonotype has more than one count but fewer than ten. The antigen remains undetermined. Via MiXCR, TCRdb re-called the reads, giving one row per CDR3 protein. The data hold about a million distinct CDR3 sequences, with 31% observed a single time. The material sequenced was cultured CD8+ T cells from PBMCs, taken from culture after CMV antigen stimulation. This sequence was found in a human donor in good health (CMV status not recorded). Some clones in this sample may be carry-over from other donors' samples.

CDR3 in DNA: TGTGCCAGCCAACTACTCAGGGACAGGAAGGATGATGGCTACACCTTC. It translates to CASQLLRDRKDDGYTF. This rearrangement joins TRBV28 to TRBJ1-2; TRBD1 matches 8 bases. The CDR3 is made up of 16 amino acids. V gave up 8 bases and J gave up 6 bases; unmatched junction bases: 17. Germline CDR1 is MDHEN and CDR2 is SYDVKM.